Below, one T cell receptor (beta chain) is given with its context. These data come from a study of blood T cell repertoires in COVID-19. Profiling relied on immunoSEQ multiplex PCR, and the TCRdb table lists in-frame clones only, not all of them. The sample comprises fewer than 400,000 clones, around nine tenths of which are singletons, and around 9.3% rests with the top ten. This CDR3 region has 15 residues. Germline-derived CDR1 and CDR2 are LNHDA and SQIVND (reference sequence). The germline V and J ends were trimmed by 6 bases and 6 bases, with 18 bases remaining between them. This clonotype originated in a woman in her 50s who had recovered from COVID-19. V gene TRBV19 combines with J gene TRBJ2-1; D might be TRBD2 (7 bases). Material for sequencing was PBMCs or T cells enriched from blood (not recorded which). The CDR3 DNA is TGTGCCAGTAGAAGGGACACCCGGGGGGCCAATGAGCAGTTCTTC. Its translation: CASRRDTRGANEQFF.